This T cell receptor (beta chain) is drawn from a study of identical twins. In this sample, this clonotype turned up a few times. Its target is not known. Healthy Caucasians supplied all donations. Whole-study findings and limits: Within twin pairs, the out-of-frame alpha sequences they shared showed excess low generation probability. Fewer insertions characterized abundant cord blood beta clonotypes, whereas memory repertoires showed none. Among beta out-of-frame sequences, excess sharing between twins appeared weaker.

TCRdb itself ran the 5' RACE reads through MiXCR, one entry per CDR3 protein. Of a few hundred thousand distinct CDR3 sequences in the sample, more than 9% are singletons; the top ten hold around 3%. The same data also contributed to another study, on yellow fever vaccine responses in identical twins.

The receptor's source is a woman younger than 35 in good health. The sequencing input was PBMCs.

CDR3 amino acids: CASSPQAGQGAFRAYNEQFF. The CDR3 nucleotides are TGTGCCAGCAGCCCCCAAGCGGGACAGGGGGCGTTTAGGGCCTACAATGAGCAGTTCTTC. The chain is built from TRBV12-3 or TRBV12-4 and TRBJ2-1, with TRBD1 matching over 12 bases. V trimming: 6 bases; J trimming: 2 bases; junction bases outside the gene matches: 17. The length of the CDR3 is 20 residues.